Following are 21 T cell receptor beta chains from one sample sequenced in a study of blood T cell repertoires in COVID-19. TCRdb's copy holds only in-frame clones and misses some; the assay was immunoSEQ multiplex PCR. The sample records approximately 260,000 clones, about nine tenths being singletons. The sample taken for sequencing was PBMCs or T cells enriched from blood (not recorded which). Source of these receptors: a woman aged 60-75 years who had recovered from COVID-19.

This chain uses TRBV5-1 with TRBJ1-3; 7 positions agree with TRBD1. The ends lost 5 bases at V and 2 bases at J; junction bases unmatched: 13. This CDR3 has 17 residues. CDR1 SGHRS and CDR2 YFSETQ come from the germline V gene. CDR3 sequence reads: CASRSDPTGAAGNTIYF. CDR3 sequence (DNA): TGCGCCAGCAGGTCTGATCCTACAGGGGCGGCTGGAAACACCATATATTTT.

The chain is built from TRBV5-3 and TRBJ2-1, with D tentatively TRBD2 (6 bases). TRBV5-3 is an open reading frame, and its role is uncertain. The V gene lost 0 bases and the J gene lost 4 bases, with 14 bases spanning the gap. This CDR3 has 16 residues. CDR3 loop: CARSLGRREWYNEQFF. In DNA, the CDR3 is TGTGCCAGAAGCTTGGGGCGGAGGGAGTGGTACAATGAGCAGTTCTTC.

This chain links TRBV9 with TRBJ1-5; no firm D call. CDR3 length: 13 residues. Trimming took off 4 bases at V and 5 bases at J, with 10 bases between the two ends. The germline gives CDR1 SGDLS, CDR2 YYNGEE. The CDR3 nucleotides read TGTGCCAGCAGCCCCGACATCGATCAGCCCCAGCATTTT. Translated: CASSPDIDQPQHF.

The chain is built from TRBV7-9 and TRBJ1-4, with 7 bases fitting TRBD1. With 5 bases clipped from V and 8 bases from J, the junction kept 8 bases outside the gene matches. CDR1 is SEHNR, CDR2 FQNEAQ, per germline (reference sequence). The length of the CDR3 is 14 residues. As DNA, the CDR3 is TGTGCCAGCAGCAACAGGGGCGCGGTAGAAAAACTGTTTTTT. Its protein is CASSNRGAVEKLFF.

This sequence joins TRBV25-1 and TRBJ1-6; perhaps TRBD1 as D (5 bases). The CDR3 spans 13 residues. In germline, CDR1 is MGHDK, CDR2 SYGVNS. V was trimmed by 8 bases and J by 3 bases, leaving 8 bases between them. As DNA, the CDR3 is TGTGCCAGCGGACACGGCTATAATTCACCCCTCCACTTT. Residues: CASGHGYNSPLHF.

Only one count was recorded for this clone. The chain employs TRBV7-8 and TRBJ1-1, with D perhaps matching TRBD1 (6 bases). Germline assignment: CDR1 SGHVS and CDR2 FQNEAQ. The V and J ends lost 2 bases and 3 bases respectively, with 7 bases between them. The length of the CDR3 is 13 residues. CDR3 in amino acids: CASSLKGDTEAFF. The CDR3, as DNA: TGTGCCAGCAGCTTAAAGGGGGACACTGAAGCTTTCTTT.

This CDR3 is CASSRLAGSFTGELFF. DNA of the CDR3: TGTGCCAGCAGTCGACTAGCGGGATCCTTCACCGGGGAGCTGTTTTTT. This rearrangement joins TRBV25-1 to TRBJ2-2, with 11 positions matching TRBD2. The germline V gene encodes CDR1 MGHDK and CDR2 SYGVNS. CDR3 length: 16 amino acids. The V segment lost 5 bases and the J segment 4 bases; nucleotides outside the gene matches: 6.

The genes are TRBV11-3 and TRBJ2-1, with 12 bases matching TRBD2. Germline CDR1 SGHNT, CDR2 YENEEA. V lost 5 bases and J lost 4; bases outside the gene matches: 6. This CDR3 region has 16 residues. CDR3 bases: TGTGCCAGCAGCCTACCCCTAGCGGGAGGGTACAATGAGCAGTTCTTC. Translating it yields CASSLPLAGGYNEQFF.

The chain is built from TRBV7-9 and TRBJ1-5, with D unclear. CDR1 is SEHNR, CDR2 FQNEAQ, per germline (reference sequence). This CDR3 contains 12 residues. V shed 5 bases and J shed 6 bases, with 8 bases lying between them. Here the CDR3 DNA reads TGTGCCAGCAGCATAGGGAGTCAGCCCCAGCATTTT. Translation gives CASSIGSQPQHF.

This clone appeared a few times. The chain joins TRBV7-8 to TRBJ2-7, with a weak D call TRBD2 (5 bases). The CDR3 sequence is 15 residues long. Germline CDR1 SGHVS, CDR2 FQNEAQ. Trimming left V 4 bases short and J 4 bases short, with 17 bases between. Here the CDR3 DNA reads TGTGCCAGCAGCTCTCCCCCCGCAGGCGGGTACGAGCAGTACTTC. This translates into CASSSPPAGGYEQYF.

The chain recombines TRBV3-1 (or the pseudogene TRBV3-2) with TRBJ2-7; possible D gene TRBD1, 6 bases. CDR3 length: 14 amino acids. The V gene lost 2 bases and the J gene lost 3 bases, with 11 bases spanning the gap. The germline CDR1 and CDR2 sequences are LGHDT and YNNKEL (reference sequence). The CDR3 DNA reads TGTGCCAGCAGCCAAACAGGGAATCTCTACGAGCAGTACTTC. Its translation is CASSQTGNLYEQYF.

The chain is built from TRBV11-2 and TRBJ2-1, with D maybe TRBD1 (5 bases). This CDR3 region has 15 residues. The germline V gene encodes CDR1 SGHAT and CDR2 FQNNGV. V was clipped by 3 bases and J by 4 bases, with 13 bases between them. Here the CDR3 DNA reads TGTGCCAGCAGCTTGCCAGGGCCGATTTACAATGAGCAGTTCTTC. Residues: CASSLPGPIYNEQFF.

CDR3 DNA: TGTGCCAGCAGCCCGGGGGTTGAGACCCAGTACTTC. It translates to CASSPGVETQYF. This chain links TRBV12-3 or TRBV12-4 with TRBJ2-5; tentatively, D is TRBD2 (6 bases). The CDR3 is 12 residues long. V was pared by 6 bases and J by 5 bases, with 10 bases between.

The CDR3 sequence is CASRQREALHTQYF. The CDR3 bases are TGCGCCAGCAGACAGCGGGAGGCGCTACATACGCAGTATTTT. The chain has TRBV10-2 and TRBJ2-3; 9 bases align to TRBD2. The CDR3 covers 14 residues. Germline V gene data show CDR1 as WSHSY and CDR2 as SAAADI. The junction had 8 bases not matched to a gene; V was cut back by 6 bases and J by 7 bases.

The V gene is TRBV6-5, the J gene TRBJ2-7; perhaps TRBD1 as D (5 bases). This CDR3 comprises 13 residues. Per the germline V gene, CDR1 is MNHEY and CDR2 is SVGAGI. V was pared by 8 bases and J by 4 bases, with 15 bases between. CDR3: CASSKGSFYEQYF. DNA of the CDR3: TGTGCCAGCTCAAAGGGGTCTTTTTACGAGCAGTACTTC.

The chain combines TRBV4-1 with TRBJ2-5; 12 nucleotides agree with TRBD2. The V gene's germline CDR1 is MGHRA and CDR2 YSYEKL. The trim removed 4 bases at V and 3 bases at J, leaving 3 bases unmatched. The CDR3 totals 15 residues. The CDR3, as DNA: TGCGCCAGCAGCCCCCGACTAGCGGGGGAAGAGACCCAGTACTTC. Residues: CASSPRLAGEETQYF.

The genes are TRBV28 and TRBJ2-1; 7 bases are shared with TRBD2. CDR1 and CDR2 (germline): MDHEN, SYDVKM. V lost 5 bases, J lost 4 bases, and 8 bases stayed unmatched. The CDR3 length is 15 residues. CDR3 region: CASSPRRTRYNEQFF. The CDR3 coding sequence is TGTGCCAGCAGTCCCCGCCGGACTAGATACAATGAGCAGTTCTTC.

The rearrangement links TRBV4-1 to TRBJ2-4; 11 bases are a match to TRBD2. The germline gives CDR1 MGHRA, CDR2 YSYEKL. CDR3 length: 15 residues. V trimming: 4 bases; J trimming: 9 bases; junction bases outside the gene matches: 8. The CDR3, as DNA: TGCGCCAGCAGCCCGCCGACTAGCGGGATTGGCATTCAGTACTTC. This translates into CASSPPTSGIGIQYF.

The gene calls are TRBV11-2 and TRBJ1-2; D might be TRBD1 (5 bases). Trimming removed 3 bases from V and 6 bases from J, with 8 bases in between. The CDR3 sequence is 12 residues long. The germline V gene has CDR1 SGHAT and CDR2 FQNNGV. CDR3 protein: CASSFDRNGYTF. Here the CDR3 DNA reads TGTGCCAGCAGCTTCGACAGAAATGGCTACACCTTC.

This chain uses TRBV5-1 with TRBJ2-3, with a weak D call TRBD2 (7 bases). V was trimmed by 3 bases and J by 2 bases, leaving 13 bases between them. Germline CDR1 is SGHRS and CDR2 is YFSETQ. CDR3 size: 15 residues. CDR3 sequence reads: CASSWGGLHTDTQYF. In DNA form, the CDR3 reads TGCGCCAGCAGCTGGGGGGGCTTGCACACAGATACGCAGTATTTT.

V gene TRBV9 combines with J gene TRBJ2-7, with TRBD2 matching 8 bases. The CDR3 runs 15 residues. Germline V lookup: CDR1 SGDLS, CDR2 YYNGEE. With V trimmed by 3 bases and J by 7 bases, 12 bases remained unmatched. CDR3 protein: CASSALGTSPREQYF. DNA of the CDR3: TGTGCCAGCAGCGCATTAGGGACTAGTCCTCGGGAGCAGTACTTC.